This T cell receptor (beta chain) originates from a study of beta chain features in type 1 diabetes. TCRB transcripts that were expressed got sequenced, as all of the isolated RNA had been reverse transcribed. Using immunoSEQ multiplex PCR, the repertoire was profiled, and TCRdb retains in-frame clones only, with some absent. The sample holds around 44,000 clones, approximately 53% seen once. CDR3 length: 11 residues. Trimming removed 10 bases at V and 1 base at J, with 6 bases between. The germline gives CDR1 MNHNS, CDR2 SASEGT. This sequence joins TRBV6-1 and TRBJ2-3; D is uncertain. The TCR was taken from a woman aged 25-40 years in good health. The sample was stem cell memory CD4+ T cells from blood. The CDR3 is CATLRTDTQYF. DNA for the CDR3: TGTGCCACCCTCCGCACAGATACGCAGTATTTT.